Below, 9 T cell receptor beta chains from the same sample are listed, as sequenced in a study of neurological immune-mediated disorders. TCRdb reanalysed the 5' RACE reads using MiXCR and keeps one entry per CDR3 protein. The table lists tens of thousands of distinct CDR3 sequences, approximately 2.8% of them singletons. The material sequenced was PBMCs. Receptor source: a woman between 50 and 59 years old with multiple sclerosis.

The sample holds many counts of this clonotype. This chain connects TRBV10-3 to TRBJ2-1; 10 bases match TRBD1. The CDR3 runs 16 residues. V was clipped by 4 bases and J by 6 bases; unmatched bases: 9. Germline CDR1 and CDR2: ENHRY and SYGVKD. The CDR3 nucleotides read TGTGCCATCAGTGGAAAATCGGGACAGGGGTTCAATGAGCAGTTCTTC. Residues: CAISGKSGQGFNEQFF.

This clonotype has ten or more counts. The rearrangement uses TRBV5-1 and TRBJ2-3; TRBD1 might be the D (5 bases). CDR1 and CDR2 (germline): SGHRS, YFSETQ. The CDR3 has 13 amino acids. The ends were cut back, 0 bases at V and 5 bases at J, with 7 bases in the middle. The CDR3 nucleotides are TGCGCCAGCAGCTTGGAAAGGGGAGATACGCAGTATTTT. This gives the protein CASSLERGDTQYF.

This clonotype was observed a few times. Germline is not matched at one junction end, which may reflect a read error. The V call is TRBV12-3 or TRBV12-4, the J call TRBJ1-5; no definite D call. The CDR3 extends over 15 amino acids. The CDR3 region is CASSLGRVSNKTQNF. The CDR3 bases are TGTGCCAGCAGTCTCGGACGGGTTAGCAATAAGACCCAGAATTTT.

This clonotype was recorded many times. The chain recombines TRBV5-1 with TRBJ1-1; TRBD1 matches 7 bases. Germline V gene sequence: CDR1 SGHRS, CDR2 YFSETQ. Losses at the gene ends were 5 bases for V and 1 base for J; bases not matched to a gene: 8. The CDR3 has 15 amino acids. This CDR3 reads CASRPPGQPNTEAFF. CDR3 bases: TGCGCCAGCAGGCCGCCGGGACAGCCGAACACTGAAGCTTTCTTT.

Many counts were recorded for this clonotype. V usage is TRBV10-3 and J usage is TRBJ1-3; D unclear. The CDR3 consists of 14 residues. Between the trimmed V and J ends, which lost 2 bases and 2 bases, there was a span of 7 bases. CDR1 is ENHRY, CDR2 SYGVKD, per germline. The CDR3 region has the DNA TGTGCCATCAGTGAGGGCCGCGCTGGAAACACCATATATTTT. Residues: CAISEGRAGNTIYF.

At least ten counts were recorded for this clonotype. This chain links TRBV5-1 with TRBJ2-2; D gene ambiguous. The germline CDR1 and CDR2 sequences are SGHRS and YFSETQ. V lost 2 bases and J lost 0, with 11 bases in between. The CDR3 runs to 16 residues. In DNA form, the CDR3 reads TGCGCCAGCAGCTTTTTGGCGATCTCGAACACCGGGGAGCTGTTTTTT. Its translation: CASSFLAISNTGELFF.

This clonotype has ten or more counts. This chain links TRBV20-1 with TRBJ2-7; 8 positions match TRBD2. Germline trimming cut 2 bases from V and 4 bases from J; bases unmatched to any gene: 10. The CDR3 extends over 15 amino acids. Germline assignment: CDR1 DFQATT and CDR2 SNEGSKA (reference sequence). This chain's CDR3 is CSARRGLDQGYEQYF. In DNA, the CDR3 is TGCAGTGCTAGAAGGGGACTAGACCAGGGGTACGAGCAGTACTTC.

The rearrangement uses TRBV7-7 and TRBJ2-1; 9 bases agree with TRBD1. Germline values: CDR1 SSHAT, CDR2 FNYEAQ (reference sequence). The V and J ends lost 0 bases and 7 bases, in that order; junction bases with no gene match: 1. This CDR3 region has 14 residues. The CDR3 region is CASSLAGTGNEQFF. CDR3 DNA: TGTGCCAGCAGCTTAGCCGGGACAGGGAATGAGCAGTTCTTC.

This clonotype has ten or more counts. The chain links TRBV5-1 to TRBJ2-5, with 8 bases identical to TRBD2. The CDR3 totals 16 residues. Germline V gene sequence: CDR1 SGHRS, CDR2 YFSETQ. Trimming took 0 bases from V and 1 from J; bases not matched to a gene: 5. For the CDR3, the DNA is TGCGCCAGCAGCTTGGCCCCGGGGGGGCCCCAAGAGACCCAGTACTTC. Protein product: CASSLAPGGPQETQYF.